The source of this T cell receptor beta chain is a study of blood T cells in healthy people across ages. Overall study findings and caveats: A strong correlation between TCR beta diversity and naive T cell percentage was seen. Long-lived donors had more naive CD4+ cells and higher diversity than aged donors. Donor CMV infection status was unknown, possibly confounding age-related changes in expanded clonotypes.

The table lists this clonotype with a few counts. What it binds is not known. Together with a sample-barcoded 5' primer, a J-beta primer mix was included in a second PCR lasting 7 to 11 cycles. Using its own MiXCR run on the 5' RACE reads, TCRdb lists one record per CDR3 protein. The profile shows 1.8 million or so distinct CDR3 sequences, about 39% of them singletons. All donors came from Russia, were Caucasian and healthy, and spanned ages about 6 to 90. This receptor was obtained from a human donor in good health. The specimen was blood.

CDR3 coding DNA: TGTGCCAGCAGCCAAGCAACAGGGGGCATCGATGAGCAGTTCTTC. Protein product: CASSQATGGIDEQFF. V and J are TRBV4-2 and TRBJ2-1; TRBD1 agrees at 9 bases. The CDR3 is 15 amino acids. Looked up from germline, CDR1 is LGHNA and CDR2 is YNFKEQ. Germline trimming cut 1 base from V and 8 bases from J; bases unmatched to any gene: 6.